The 19 T cell receptor beta chains presented below share a single source sample, sequenced in a study of CD8+CD57+ T cells in acquired aplastic anemia. CDR3 and TCR beta VDJ profiling relied on a genomic DNA template. TCRdb itself ran the reads through MiXCR, one entry per CDR3 protein. The top ten hold 45% to 65% of the sample, which has just over 40,000 distinct CDR3 sequences, roughly two thirds seen once. By flow cytometry, patients selected for sequencing had shown an expansion of CD8+CD57+ cells. Sequenced material: sorted CD4+, CD8+, or CD8+CD57+ T cells (not recorded which) from PBMCs. The source is a human donor with aplastic anemia.

The sample holds many counts of this clonotype. The V and J genes are TRBV9 and TRBJ2-5, with 7 bases aligning to TRBD1. V lost 6 bases to trimming and J lost 5 bases; unmatched junction nucleotides: 4. The CDR3 is 12 amino acids. In germline, CDR1 is SGDLS, CDR2 YYNGEE. CDR3 sequence (DNA): TGTGCCAGCAAGGGGGCGGATGAGACCCAGTACTTC. This sequence encodes CASKGADETQYF.

This clonotype was observed a handful of times. The chain carries TRBV7-8 and TRBJ2-7; 10 nucleotides agree with TRBD1. The V gene end was trimmed by 4 bases and the J gene end by 0 bases; junction bases not matched to a gene: 6. CDR3 length: 16 amino acids. The germline gives CDR1 SGHVS, CDR2 FQNEAQ. Written as DNA, the CDR3 is TGTGCCAGCAGCTCCCCGGGACAGGGGTACTCCTACGAGCAGTACTTC. Translating it yields CASSSPGQGYSYEQYF.

The chain carries TRBV19 and TRBJ1-1; D uncertain. There are 14 residues in the CDR3. CDR1 is LNHDA, CDR2 SQIVND, per germline (reference sequence). Trimming removed 4 bases from V and 3 bases from J, with 12 bases in between. CDR3 nucleotides: TGTGCCAGTAGTACTCCGGGATTAGACACTGAAGCTTTCTTT. It is translated as CASSTPGLDTEAFF.

The J gene is TRBJ1-2, the V gene TRBV4-1; 7 nucleotides line up with TRBD1. After removal of 3 bases from V and 4 bases from J, the junction contained 11 bases not matched to a gene. Germline V gene data show CDR1 as MGHRA and CDR2 as YSYEKL. This CDR3 is 16 amino acids long. The CDR3 here is CASSQQPGQTLYGYTF. The CDR3 DNA follows: TGCGCCAGCAGCCAGCAACCGGGACAGACCCTCTATGGCTACACCTTC.

This clonotype was recorded at least ten times. This sequence joins TRBV7-9 and TRBJ1-5; no clear D. V lost 6 bases, J lost 3 bases, and 15 bases lay in between. Germline lookup yields CDR1 SEHNR and CDR2 FQNEAQ (reference sequence). This CDR3 has 15 amino acids. CDR3: CASSSGEGPNQPQHF. In DNA, the CDR3 is TGTGCCAGCAGTTCTGGGGAGGGTCCCAATCAGCCCCAGCATTTT.

V usage is TRBV24-1 and J usage is TRBJ2-1; 12 bases are a match to TRBD2. Trimming removed 4 bases from V and 9 bases from J; junction bases left unmatched: 6. The V gene's germline CDR1 is KGHDR and CDR2 SFDVKD. CDR3 length: 15 residues. CDR3 sequence reads: CATSDRLAGVREQFF. CDR3 in DNA: TGTGCCACCAGTGACCGACTAGCGGGAGTTCGTGAGCAGTTCTTC.

This clonotype was seen ten or more times. This chain links TRBV6-1 with TRBJ2-3; 9 bases are shared with TRBD2. The CDR3 has 14 amino acids. The germline gives CDR1 MNHNS, CDR2 SASEGT. Trimming removed 5 bases from V and 3 bases from J; junction bases left unmatched: 3. CDR3 sequence: CASSPSGVTDTQYF. DNA for the CDR3: TGTGCCAGCAGTCCTAGCGGGGTAACAGATACGCAGTATTTT.

In this sample, this clonotype turned up a few times. J is TRBJ2-7 and V is TRBV15; D not certain. The CDR3 sequence is 14 residues long. Trimming took 0 bases from V and 2 from J, leaving 8 bases between them. Germline V gives CDR1 LNHNV, CDR2 YYDKDF (reference sequence). CDR3 in amino acids: CATSRDHQTYEQYF. CDR3 DNA: TGTGCCACCAGCAGAGATCATCAGACCTACGAGCAGTACTTC. Using reference TRBV15 and TRBJ2-7 for the parts outside the CDR3, the full variable domain is DAMVIQNPRYQVTQFGKPVTLSCSQTLNHNVMYWYQQKSSQAPKLLFHYYDKDFNNEADTPDNFQSRRPNTSFCFLDIRSPGLGDTAMYLCATSRDHQTYEQYFGPGTRLTVT.

The V call is TRBV7-2, the J call TRBJ1-5, with no clear D. This CDR3 contains 13 residues. Trimming cost V 1 base and J 6 bases, with 7 bases left between them. Germline assignment: CDR1 SGHTA and CDR2 FQGNSA. The CDR3 protein is CASSLEGGQPQHF. In nucleotides, the CDR3 is TGTGCCAGCAGCTTAGAGGGTGGTCAGCCCCAGCATTTT.

The genes are TRBV29-1 and TRBJ2-5; TRBD1 matches at 8 bases. Unmatched junction bases numbered 7, after V lost 5 bases and J lost 2 bases. The V gene's germline CDR1 is SQVTM and CDR2 ANQGSEA. This CDR3 spans 14 amino acids. The CDR3 coding sequence is TGCAGCGTTTCGGACAGGGTAATACAAGAGACCCAGTACTTC. Translation: CSVSDRVIQETQYF.

This clonotype occurred once. This CDR3 is missing its conserved last phenylalanine or tryptophan, likely due to a read error. The J gene is TRBJ1-1, the V gene TRBV2, with 7 bases that match TRBD1. The length of the CDR3 is 17 residues. After removal of 4 bases from V and 4 bases from J, the junction contained 15 bases not matched to a gene. CDR1 SNHLY and CDR2 FYNNEI come from the germline V gene. The CDR3 sequence: CASSGRRGQPRGTEAFL. The CDR3 DNA sequence: TGTGCCAGCAGTGGGCGGAGGGGACAGCCCCGAGGCACTGAAGCTTTCCTT.

V gene TRBV2 combines with J gene TRBJ2-1; the match to TRBD1 covers 7 bases. The trim removed 7 bases at V and 7 bases at J, leaving 4 bases unmatched. The germline CDR1 and CDR2 sequences are SNHLY and FYNNEI. The length of the CDR3 is 12 residues. In nucleotides, the CDR3 is TGTGCCAGCAAACTCAGGGGGAATGAGCAGTTCTTC. Translating it yields CASKLRGNEQFF.

V usage is TRBV15 and J usage is TRBJ1-6, with D possibly being TRBD1 (5 bases). The CDR3 loop spans 14 amino acids. Germline lookup yields CDR1 LNHNV and CDR2 YYDKDF (reference sequence). The V end lost 3 bases, the J end lost 10 bases, and 13 bases lay between the germline ends. This CDR3 reads CATSSGHTGSPLHF. DNA for the CDR3: TGTGCCACCAGCAGTGGACACACGGGATCACCCCTCCACTTT.

The chain uses TRBV29-1 and TRBJ2-2; 16 bases fit TRBD2. The length of the CDR3 is 16 residues. Germline V gene sequence: CDR1 SQVTM, CDR2 ANQGSEA. Trimming at V came to 6 bases and at J to 6 bases, leaving 7 bases not matched to a gene. CDR3 in amino acids: CSVPPGTSGRAGELFF. The CDR3 nucleotides read TGCAGCGTCCCGCCCGGGACTAGCGGGAGGGCCGGGGAGCTGTTTTTT.

The gene calls are TRBV7-6 and TRBJ2-3; TRBD1 matches at 8 bases. Germline CDR1 SGHVS, CDR2 FNYEAQ. J lost 2 bases, V lost 7 bases, and 14 bases had no gene match. The length of the CDR3 is 17 residues. CDR3 loop: CASTPDRVKLPTDTQYF. For the CDR3, the DNA is TGTGCCAGCACCCCGGACAGGGTGAAACTTCCCACAGATACGCAGTATTTT.

This clonotype showed up just a few times. A much larger clonotype is one base distant, so this may be a read error. This chain's CDR3 is CSARVERWGLYQETQYF. In DNA, the CDR3 is TGCAGTGCTAGAGTTGAACGGTGGGGCTTGTACCAAGAGACCCAGTACTTC. This chain links TRBV20-1 with TRBJ2-5, with D perhaps matching TRBD1 (5 bases). The CDR3 covers 17 residues. The V end lost 1 base, the J end lost 0 bases, and 18 bases lay between the germline ends. Germline V lookup: CDR1 DFQATT, CDR2 SNEGSKA (reference sequence).

This chain links TRBV15 with TRBJ2-3, with D possibly matching TRBD2 (7 bases). Germline CDR1 and CDR2: LNHNV and YYDKDF (reference sequence). V lost 0 bases, J lost 4 bases, and 14 bases lay in between. The CDR3 covers 16 residues. The CDR3 sequence: CATSRDDEGGADTQYF. CDR3 sequence (DNA): TGTGCCACCAGCAGAGATGATGAGGGGGGGGCAGATACGCAGTATTTT.

This chain uses TRBV7-8 with TRBJ2-7; 8 bases line up with TRBD1. The CDR3 consists of 13 residues. CDR1 and CDR2 (germline): SGHVS, FQNEAQ. Germline trimming cut 6 bases from V and 2 bases from J; bases unmatched to any gene: 3. This CDR3 reads CASRKQGAYEQYF. The CDR3 region has the DNA TGTGCCAGCAGGAAACAGGGGGCCTACGAGCAGTACTTC.

V usage is TRBV7-6 and J usage is TRBJ1-1; TRBD1 aligns across 9 bases. CDR3 size: 13 residues. The germline gives CDR1 SGHVS, CDR2 FNYEAQ. V lost 4 bases, J lost 9 bases, and 6 bases stayed unmatched. CDR3 in amino acids: CASSSPGQGKAFF. The CDR3 coding sequence is TGTGCCAGCAGCTCCCCGGGACAGGGTAAAGCTTTCTTT.